Presented here are 31 T cell receptor beta chains from one specimen sequenced in a study of patients and donors after allogeneic stem cell transplantation. TCRdb analysed the RT-PCR reads with MiXCR anew, one entry per CDR3 protein. The data hold over 150,000 distinct CDR3 sequences, with 41% observed a single time. The source material was blood, either unsorted or a sorted T cell fraction (not recorded which). The source is a human donor who was either an allogeneic HSCT recipient or a stem cell or donor lymphocyte infusion donor (not recorded which). It is not recorded whose cells these are; they may come from a transplant donor.

This clonotype has a handful of counts. The V gene is TRBV12-3 or TRBV12-4, the J gene TRBJ1-2, with D uncertain. V gave up 3 bases and J gave up 3 bases, with 8 bases separating them. The CDR3 has 13 residues. The CDR3 bases are TGTGCCAGCAGTTTGGACGTACACTATGGCTACACCTTC. It yields the protein CASSLDVHYGYTF.

This clonotype was counted a few times. This chain connects TRBV5-1 to TRBJ1-1; 7 bases are shared with TRBD1. V lost 4 bases, J lost 4 bases, and 13 bases stayed unmatched. Looked up from germline, CDR1 is SGHRS and CDR2 is YFSETQ. This CDR3 contains 16 residues. CDR3 in DNA: TGCGCCAGCAGCCTGTCTTCAACAGGGGTGGGCACTGAAGCTTTCTTT. It is translated as CASSLSSTGVGTEAFF. The entire variable domain, with the rest obtained from reference TRBV5-1 and TRBJ1-1, is as follows: KAGVTQTPRYLIKTRGQQVTLSCSPISGHRSVSWYQQTPGQGLQFLFEYFSETQRNKGNFPGRFSGRQFSNSRSEMNVSTLELGDSALYLCASSLSSTGVGTEAFFGQGTRLTVV.

This clonotype turned up a few times. This sequence joins TRBV4-3 and TRBJ2-1, with 15 bases fitting TRBD2. This CDR3 comprises 17 residues. V was pared by 3 bases and J by 7 bases, with 7 bases of the junction left unmatched. The germline V gene encodes CDR1 LGHNA and CDR2 YSLEER. Here the CDR3 reads CASSHLGLAGGPNEQFF. DNA of the CDR3: TGCGCCAGCAGCCACCTTGGACTAGCGGGAGGGCCTAATGAGCAGTTCTTC.

The rearrangement links TRBV30 to TRBJ1-5; 8 bases are shared with TRBD1. Per germline, CDR1 GTSNPN and CDR2 SVGIG (reference sequence). J was trimmed by 3 bases and V by 1 base; bases with no gene match: 5. This CDR3 comprises 15 residues. CDR3 nucleotides: TGTGCCTGGAGTGCCGACAGGGGCCCCAATCAGCCCCAGCATTTT. Amino acid sequence: CAWSADRGPNQPQHF. The full variable domain, with the rest looked up from reference TRBV30 and TRBJ1-5, is SQTIHQWPATLVQPVGSPLSLECTVEGTSNPNLYWYRQAAGRGLQLLFYSVGIGQISSEVPQNLSASRPQDRQFILSSKKLLLSDSGFYLCAWSADRGPNQPQHFGDGTRLSIL.

In its sample, this clonotype was seen a few times. The gene calls are TRBV12-3 or TRBV12-4 and TRBJ1-1, with D unclear. There are 15 residues in the CDR3. Trimming left V 4 bases short and J 5 bases short, with 17 bases between. In DNA, the CDR3 is TGTGCCAGCAGTTACGAGGCCCTCCTAGGGACTGAAGCTTTCTTT. Translated, it gives CASSYEALLGTEAFF.

This clonotype has just a few counts. V usage is TRBV28 and J usage is TRBJ1-5; D call uncertain. This CDR3 region has 13 residues. In germline, CDR1 is MDHEN, CDR2 SYDVKM. V was pared by 2 bases and J by 15 bases, with 17 bases between. The CDR3 nucleotides are TGTGCCAGCAGTTTAGGCGTTGGAAGCCCAGGGCATTTT. Protein sequence: CASSLGVGSPGHF.

There are a few counts of this clonotype. The gene calls are TRBV6-5 and TRBJ1-1; TRBD1 matches at 9 bases. With 5 bases clipped from V and 4 bases from J, the junction kept 8 bases outside the gene matches. CDR3 length: 15 amino acids. The germline CDR1 and CDR2 sequences are MNHEY and SVGAGI. The chain's CDR3 is CASSPRGTGSTEAFF. DNA for the CDR3: TGTGCCAGCAGTCCGCGGGGGACAGGGAGCACTGAAGCTTTCTTT.

V is TRBV2 and J is TRBJ2-1; perhaps TRBD1 as D (6 bases). Per the germline V gene, CDR1 is SNHLY and CDR2 is FYNNEI. The CDR3 totals 13 residues. V lost 7 bases and J 7 bases, leaving 14 bases between the germline ends. As DNA, the CDR3 is TGTGCCAGCATGGACAGTCGCGATAATGAGCAGTTCTTC. This translates into CASMDSRDNEQFF.

This clonotype was counted a few times. The chain couples TRBV3-1 to TRBJ1-1; no clear D gene. Germline CDR1 is LGHDT and CDR2 is YNNKEL (reference sequence). V was clipped by 1 base and J by 8 bases, with 14 bases between them. The length of the CDR3 is 14 residues. The CDR3 bases are TGTGCCAGCAGCCAAGGCCCCTCGGGGATCGAAGCTTTCTTT. It yields the protein CASSQGPSGIEAFF.

The chain couples TRBV7-9 to TRBJ2-7; no definite D call. The CDR3 consists of 17 residues. V gave up 1 base and J gave up 5 bases, with 21 bases separating them. Germline assignment: CDR1 SEHNR and CDR2 FQNEAQ (reference sequence). CDR3 bases: TGTGCCAGCAGCTTAGGAGGTCGGATTCTTGGGGAAGACGAGCAGTACTTC. This translates into CASSLGGRILGEDEQYF.

This chain links TRBV29-1 with TRBJ2-1; 13 bases are a match to TRBD2. CDR1 and CDR2 (germline): SQVTM, ANQGSEA. Trimming took 6 bases from V and 10 from J; bases not matched to a gene: 9. This CDR3 has 14 amino acids. This CDR3 is CSVAGLAGVGEQFF. CDR3 nucleotides: TGCAGCGTCGCCGGACTAGCGGGAGTTGGGGAGCAGTTCTTC.

The J gene is TRBJ1-1, the V gene TRBV9, with 7 bases that match TRBD1. The CDR3 has 14 residues. Trimming removed 3 bases from V and 4 bases from J; junction bases left unmatched: 6. The germline V gene has CDR1 SGDLS and CDR2 YYNGEE. The CDR3 sequence is CASSGRDRSTEAFF. CDR3 DNA: TGTGCCAGCAGCGGCCGGGACAGATCCACTGAAGCTTTCTTT. The variable domain in full, completed from reference TRBV9 and TRBJ1-1, reads DSGVTQTPKHLITATGQRVTLRCSPRSGDLSVYWYQQSLDQGLQFLIQYYNGEERAKGNILERFSAQQFPDLHSELNLSSLELGDSALYFCASSGRDRSTEAFFGQGTRLTVV.

This sequence joins TRBV9 and TRBJ2-7, with 7 bases matching TRBD1. With 0 bases clipped from V and 3 bases from J, the junction kept 6 bases outside the gene matches. Per the germline V gene, CDR1 is SGDLS and CDR2 is YYNGEE. This CDR3 has 15 amino acids. CDR3 DNA: TGTGCCAGCAGCGTAGGAGGGGGCCAGAACTACGAGCAGTACTTC. This codes for CASSVGGGQNYEQYF. Complete variable domain (other parts from reference TRBV9 and TRBJ2-7): DSGVTQTPKHLITATGQRVTLRCSPRSGDLSVYWYQQSLDQGLQFLIQYYNGEERAKGNILERFSAQQFPDLHSELNLSSLELGDSALYFCASSVGGGQNYEQYFGPGTRLTVT.

This clonotype was detected a few times. The chain links TRBV7-8 to TRBJ1-2; D is ambiguous. V lost 2 bases, J lost 4 bases, and 11 bases lay in between. Germline-derived CDR1 and CDR2 are SGHVS and FQNEAQ. CDR3 length: 14 residues. The CDR3 here is CASSLTASPYGYTF. CDR3 in DNA: TGTGCCAGCAGCTTAACTGCTTCCCCCTATGGCTACACCTTC.

The chain has TRBV30 and TRBJ1-5; D may be TRBD1 (5 bases). The CDR3 extends over 14 amino acids. V dropped 3 bases and J dropped 3 bases, with 12 bases sitting between them. Germline V gene sequence: CDR1 GTSNPN, CDR2 SVGIG (reference sequence). CDR3 protein: CAWRGDGDNQPQHF. In DNA, the CDR3 is TGTGCCTGGAGGGGGGACGGTGACAATCAGCCCCAGCATTTT.

In this sample, this clonotype turned up a few times. The gene calls are TRBV4-2 and TRBJ2-7; D is possibly TRBD2 (6 bases). Germline V gene data show CDR1 as LGHNA and CDR2 as YNFKEQ. This CDR3 has 15 amino acids. Trimming left V 1 base short and J 5 bases short, with 15 bases between. The CDR3 DNA sequence: TGTGCCAGCAGCCAAGGGGCGGGGAGTACCGACGAGCAGTACTTC. Translation gives CASSQGAGSTDEQYF.

V is TRBV7-9 and J is TRBJ2-7; unclear D gene. Trimming took 0 bases from V and 2 from J, leaving 8 bases between them. The CDR3 consists of 14 residues. In germline, CDR1 is SEHNR, CDR2 FQNEAQ (reference sequence). The CDR3 protein is CASSLALEAYEQYF. The DNA for the CDR3 is TGTGCCAGCAGCTTAGCGCTCGAAGCCTACGAGCAGTACTTC.

In its sample, this clonotype was seen a few times. The chain links TRBV7-6 to TRBJ2-5; tentatively, D is TRBD2 (5 bases). The CDR3 has 14 amino acids. Trimming took off 5 bases at V and 4 bases at J, with 14 bases between the two ends. CDR1 and CDR2 from the germline V gene are SGHVS and FNYEAQ. In nucleotides, the CDR3 is TGTGCCAGCAGCAACTTCGGGGAGAGAGAGACCCAGTACTTC. Its protein product is CASSNFGERETQYF.

The rearrangement uses TRBV7-9 and TRBJ1-1; D possibly corresponds to TRBD1 (6 bases). V was pared by 5 bases and J by 4 bases, with 20 bases between. The V gene's germline CDR1 is SEHNR and CDR2 FQNEAQ (reference sequence). CDR3 length: 16 residues. The CDR3 reads CASSAGLGQLRTEAFF. The DNA of the CDR3 is TGTGCCAGCAGCGCAGGGCTTGGACAGTTACGCACTGAAGCTTTCTTT.

The chain links TRBV13 to TRBJ1-2, with no clear D. V was trimmed by 4 bases and J by 1 base, leaving 7 bases between them. Germline-derived CDR1 and CDR2 are PRHDT and FYEKMQ (reference sequence). The CDR3 length is 13 residues. The DNA of the CDR3 is TGTGCCAGCAGCTCTGGGGATAACTATGGCTACACCTTC. This gives the protein CASSSGDNYGYTF.

This clonotype was seen more than once but under ten times. V and J are TRBV4-3 and TRBJ1-5; no clear D. Trimming took 4 bases from V and 5 from J, leaving 15 bases between them. Per germline, CDR1 LGHNA and CDR2 YSLEER. CDR3 size: 15 residues. CDR3 sequence: CASSPSWVDDQPQHF. As DNA, the CDR3 is TGCGCCAGCAGCCCCTCCTGGGTGGATGATCAGCCCCAGCATTTT.

This clonotype was seen a handful of times. The chain links TRBV2 to TRBJ1-1; D uncertain. In germline, CDR1 is SNHLY, CDR2 FYNNEI. CDR3 length: 11 residues. The V gene lost 2 bases and the J gene lost 8 bases, with 6 bases spanning the gap. CDR3 region: CASSEIGEAFF. For the CDR3, the DNA is TGTGCCAGCAGTGAAATCGGGGAAGCTTTCTTT.

This clonotype was recorded many times. This chain links TRBV28 with TRBJ2-7; the match to TRBD1 covers 7 bases. The ends lost 6 bases at V and 1 base at J; junction bases unmatched: 6. This CDR3 spans 14 amino acids. Per the germline V gene, CDR1 is MDHEN and CDR2 is SYDVKM. The CDR3 DNA is TGTGCCAGCAGCTTAACAGGGGCGTCCTACGAGCAGTACTTC. Translation gives CASSLTGASYEQYF. The full variable domain, completed using reference TRBV28 and TRBJ2-7, is DVKVTQSSRYLVKRTGEKVFLECVQDMDHENMFWYRQDPGLGLRLIYFSYDVKMKEKGDIPEGYSVSREKKERFSLILESASTNQTSMYLCASSLTGASYEQYFGPGTRLTVT.

CDR3 protein: CASSFETRYNEQFF. In DNA, the CDR3 is TGTGCCAGCAGTTTTGAGACACGATACAATGAGCAGTTCTTC. The rearrangement links TRBV12-3 or TRBV12-4 to TRBJ2-1; D remains unclear. The CDR3 consists of 14 residues. Trimming left V 3 bases short and J 4 bases short, with 10 bases between.

This clonotype came up many times. This chain uses TRBV7-9 with TRBJ1-1, with D unresolved. Germline lookup yields CDR1 SEHNR and CDR2 FQNEAQ (reference sequence). This CDR3 has 12 amino acids. The V and J ends lost 4 bases and 6 bases respectively, with 9 bases between them. The CDR3 DNA reads as TGTGCCAGCAGCTACGAACGGTCTGAAGCTTTCTTT. This sequence encodes CASSYERSEAFF.

This clonotype was seen a handful of times. The chain is built from TRBV2 and TRBJ1-1; D remains unclear. Germline-derived CDR1 and CDR2 are SNHLY and FYNNEI. V dropped 6 bases and J dropped 0 bases, with 11 bases sitting between them. This CDR3 is built from 14 residues. The CDR3 region is CASRGRALNTEAFF. The DNA of the CDR3 is TGTGCCAGCAGAGGGCGGGCCCTGAACACTGAAGCTTTCTTT.

The gene calls are TRBV6-5 and TRBJ2-2; no firm D call. The CDR3 sequence is 13 residues long. V was cut by 1 base and J by 6 bases, with 6 bases left in between. Germline V gene lookup returns CDR1 MNHEY and CDR2 SVGAGI. CDR3 nucleotides: TGTGCCAGCAGTTACTTTTCTCCCGGGGAGCTGTTTTTT. Protein sequence: CASSYFSPGELFF.

The CDR3 region is CSARDNAGTGTVGYTF. For the CDR3, the DNA is TGCAGTGCTAGAGATAATGCTGGGACAGGCACCGTTGGCTACACCTTC. The chain uses TRBV20-1 and TRBJ1-2; 8 bases align to TRBD1. Trimming at V came to 0 bases and at J to 7 bases, leaving 13 bases not matched to a gene. The CDR3 sequence is 16 residues long. Germline lookup yields CDR1 DFQATT and CDR2 SNEGSKA (reference sequence).

This rearrangement joins TRBV28 to TRBJ2-2, with 10 nucleotides matching TRBD2. Germline-derived CDR1 and CDR2 are MDHEN and SYDVKM. CDR3 length: 17 amino acids. Unmatched junction bases numbered 10, after V lost 7 bases and J lost 2 bases. CDR3 loop: CASTEILAGVNTGELFF. The CDR3 nucleotides are TGTGCCAGCACCGAGATCCTAGCGGGAGTTAACACCGGGGAGCTGTTTTTT.

The J gene is TRBJ2-7, the V gene TRBV5-1, with D possibly being TRBD1 (6 bases). V was clipped by 4 bases and J by 2 bases, with 13 bases between them. The CDR3 runs 14 residues. In germline, CDR1 is SGHRS, CDR2 YFSETQ. The chain's CDR3 is CASSIRGQTYEQYF. The CDR3 DNA follows: TGCGCCAGCAGCATACGTGGACAGACCTACGAGCAGTACTTC.

The chain recombines TRBV24-1 with TRBJ2-2; D call uncertain. The V end was cut by 6 bases, the J end by 6 bases, with 16 bases between. This CDR3 has 15 residues. Germline assignment: CDR1 KGHDR and CDR2 SFDVKD. The CDR3 DNA reads TGTGCCACCAGTTCCGCCGACTCATTATCCGGGGAGCTGTTTTTT. It specifies CATSSADSLSGELFF.